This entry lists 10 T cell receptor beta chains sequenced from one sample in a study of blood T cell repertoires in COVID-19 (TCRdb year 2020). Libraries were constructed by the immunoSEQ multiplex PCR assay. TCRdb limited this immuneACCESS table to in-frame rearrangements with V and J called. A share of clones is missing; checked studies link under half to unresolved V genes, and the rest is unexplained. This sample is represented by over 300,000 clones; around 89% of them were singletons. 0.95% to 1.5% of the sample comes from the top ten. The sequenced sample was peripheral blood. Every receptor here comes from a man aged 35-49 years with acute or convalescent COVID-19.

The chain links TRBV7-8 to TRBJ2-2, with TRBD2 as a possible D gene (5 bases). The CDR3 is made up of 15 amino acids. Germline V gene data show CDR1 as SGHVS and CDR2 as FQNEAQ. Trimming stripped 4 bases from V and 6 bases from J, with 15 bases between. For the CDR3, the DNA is TGTGCCAGCAGCTATAGGCGCCTAGCTGCCGGGGAGCTGTTTTTT. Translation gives CASSYRRLAAGELFF.

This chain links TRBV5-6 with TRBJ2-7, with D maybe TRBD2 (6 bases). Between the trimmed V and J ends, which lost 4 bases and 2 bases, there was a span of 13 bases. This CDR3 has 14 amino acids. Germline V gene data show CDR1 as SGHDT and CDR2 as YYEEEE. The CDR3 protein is CASSPGLVTYEQYF. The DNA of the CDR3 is TGTGCCAGCAGCCCGGGACTGGTAACCTACGAGCAGTACTTC.

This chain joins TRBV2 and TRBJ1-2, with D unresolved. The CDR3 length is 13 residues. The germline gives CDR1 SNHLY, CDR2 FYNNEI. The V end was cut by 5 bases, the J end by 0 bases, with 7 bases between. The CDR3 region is CASSLVTNYGYTF. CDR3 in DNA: TGTGCCAGCAGTCTCGTTACTAACTATGGCTACACCTTC.

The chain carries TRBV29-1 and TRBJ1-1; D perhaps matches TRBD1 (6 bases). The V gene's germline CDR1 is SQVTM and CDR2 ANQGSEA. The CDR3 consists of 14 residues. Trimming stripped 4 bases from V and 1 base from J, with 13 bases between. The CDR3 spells CSVGSGATNTEAFF. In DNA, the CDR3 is TGCAGCGTTGGCTCAGGGGCTACGAACACTGAAGCTTTCTTT.

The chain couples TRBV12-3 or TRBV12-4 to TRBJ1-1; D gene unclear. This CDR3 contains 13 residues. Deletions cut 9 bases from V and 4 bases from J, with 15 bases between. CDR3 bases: TGTGCCAGAAGAGACTTGGTGGGCACTGAAGCTTTCTTT. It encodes CARRDLVGTEAFF.

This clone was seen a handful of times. This CDR3 is CSVLLQGTYEQYF. As DNA, the CDR3 is TGCAGCGTCCTTCTACAGGGGACCTACGAGCAGTACTTC. This chain joins TRBV29-1 and TRBJ2-7; 7 nucleotides align to TRBD1. J gave up 2 bases and V 6 bases, and 7 bases lay outside the gene matches. The CDR3 sequence is 13 residues long. Per the germline V gene, CDR1 is SQVTM and CDR2 is ANQGSEA.

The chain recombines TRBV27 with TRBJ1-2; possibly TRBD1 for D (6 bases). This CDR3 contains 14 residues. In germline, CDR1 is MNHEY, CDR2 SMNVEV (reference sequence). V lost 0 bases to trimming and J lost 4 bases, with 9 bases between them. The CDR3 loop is CASSLSTGLYGYTF. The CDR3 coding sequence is TGTGCCAGCAGTTTATCGACAGGTCTCTATGGCTACACCTTC.

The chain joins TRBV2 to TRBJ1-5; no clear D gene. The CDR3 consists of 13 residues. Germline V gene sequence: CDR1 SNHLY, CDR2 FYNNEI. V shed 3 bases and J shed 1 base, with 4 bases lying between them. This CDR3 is CASSDRSNQPQHF. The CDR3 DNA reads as TGTGCCAGCAGTGACCGGAGCAATCAGCCCCAGCATTTT.

CDR3 protein: CASSLGGQGDQPQHF. DNA of the CDR3: TGTGCCAGCAGCTTAGGAGGACAGGGGGATCAGCCCCAGCATTTT. This chain uses TRBV13 with TRBJ1-5, with 10 bases lining up with TRBD1. Germline values: CDR1 PRHDT, CDR2 FYEKMQ (reference sequence). The CDR3 consists of 15 residues. V dropped 0 bases and J dropped 5; count of bases not matched to a gene: 1.

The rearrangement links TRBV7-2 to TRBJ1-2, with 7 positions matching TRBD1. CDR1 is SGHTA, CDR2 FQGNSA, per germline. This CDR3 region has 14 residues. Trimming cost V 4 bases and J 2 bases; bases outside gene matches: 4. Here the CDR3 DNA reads TGTGCCAGCAGCTCGTTACAGGGGAACTATGGCTACACCTTC. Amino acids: CASSSLQGNYGYTF.